This T cell receptor beta chain comes out of a study of vaccination and CD4 T cells after COVID-19 (dated by TCRdb to between 2020 and 2023). About the full investigation: SARS-CoV-2 positivity had been established in the convalescent patients by nasal swab PCR, and mild disease was recorded in some 10 of these patients and severe disease in one. In approximately ten COVID-19 convalescent patients and 4 infection-naive healthy vaccine recipients, the spike-specific CD4+ TCR repertoire before mRNA vaccination was compared with the repertoire after mRNA vaccination. Post-COVID blood samples were collected from convalescent patients a median of roughly 100 days after diagnosis, with a range of about 35 to 180 days. Culture stimuli were overlapping spike peptide pools from SARS-CoV-2 and from the common cold coronaviruses HCoV-NL63, HCoV-OC43 and HCoV-229E. In control cultures, a CEFX viral epitope pool was used as positive control, an HIV-1 Nef peptide pool was used as negative control, or no peptide was added. The convalescent cohort comprised six males and four females, including two Hispanic individuals, seven Caucasians, two Asians and one multiracial person. Participants got two doses of the Pfizer-BioNTech BNT162b2 vaccine (n=8) or two doses of the Moderna mRNA-1273 vaccine (n=2). The time from the second vaccine dose to post-vaccine blood sampling had a median of roughly 70 days and ranged from roughly 13 to 241 days.

Comments on this clonotype: The clone's antigen remains unknown. Base qualities are missing; no much larger clone stands one base away.

The meaning of the sample's treatment or condition label: roughly 11-day PBMC culture with coronavirus spike peptide pools or control peptides (ViraFEST assay). The ViraFEST assay, used in the study, expanded antigen-specific T cells with peptide pools and then identified the expanded clonotypes through TCR sequencing. The positive SARS-CoV-2 PCR tests of the convalescent patients were dated from March to December 2020, before the Alpha, Beta and Delta variants emerged in the United States. Each well held 2.2 million or so PBMCs cultured in IMDM containing around 5.1% human AB serum and around 10 IU/ml IL-2, with 8.5 to 10 ug/ml peptide pools added. Half of the culture medium was replaced with fresh IL-2-containing medium on days 3 and 7. Once the cells had been in culture for ten to eleven days, the EasySep CD4+ T cell isolation kit was used to isolate CD4+ T cells by negative selection. Ficoll-Paque Plus gradient centrifugation was used to isolate PBMCs from whole blood, and the isolated PBMCs were then either used fresh or cryopreserved at -140C. Each culture condition was generally run in triplicate wells.

Overall results and qualifications from the work: Relatively few convalescent patients were included in the study, and early timepoints after natural infection were not analyzed. The median count of SARS-CoV-2-reactive clonotypes went up from 21 after infection to roughly 38 after vaccination, although the change was not significant. In convalescent patients, a median approximately 90% of post-vaccine SARS-CoV-2-reactive clones were detected only after vaccination, suggesting vaccine-specific priming. Nearly all vaccine-specific clones in convalescent patients (304 of 307) were mono-reactive for SARS-CoV-2 spike rather than cross-reactive with common cold coronaviruses.

Trimming accounts for 8 bases at V and 12 bases at J, while the number of junction bases matched to no gene is 19. For CDR1 and CDR2, the germline V gene lists SGHTA and FQGTGA. The CDR3 measures 15 amino acids from cysteine to phenylalanine. The read is trimmed to its CDR3 DNA, 45 bases read in frame from base 1. Receptor libraries were prepared by PCR. At the Johns Hopkins FTIC core, DNA from the cultured CD4+ T cells underwent TCR sequencing with the Oncomine TCR Beta short-read assay. The QIAamp micro DNA kit was used to extract genomic DNA from the cultured CD4+ T cells. The Oncomine TCR Beta libraries from cultured CD4+ T cells were pooled using unique dual indexes and then sequenced on an Illumina iSeq 100. The study's processing was this. Non-productive sequences were filtered out, and CDR3s that did not start with C, did not end with F or W, or were shorter than 7 amino acids were discarded. The MANAFEST web application was used to identify antigen-specific clonotypes by comparing peptide-stimulated wells against reference wells and other culture wells. Positive clones required FDR below 0.05, an odds ratio above 5, and productive frequency above 0.1% in at least two of three replicate wells. A clonotype was classed as cross-reactive if the clonotype showed significant expansion both in SARS-CoV-2 spike wells and in at least one common cold coronavirus spike condition. Similarity between CDR3 sequences was evaluated in R version 3.6.1 using Levenshtein distances (stringdist) and unrooted phylogenetic trees (ape). Using fastp trimming at Q25 and MiXCR clonotype assembly, TCRdb reanalyzed the public sequencing data and kept in-frame beta chains. Rows merge per CDR3 protein into single entries with the most common DNA and genes. Clone size and V and J calls follow TCRdb, not the original study. This sample has more than 6,000 distinct CDR3 sequences in its table, and around 50% of those were observed once. The ten top clones hold around 25% of the sample.

Recombination joined TRBV7-3 with TRBJ2-1; 7 bases in between match TRBD2. The sequenced sample consisted of CD4+ T cells from blood, cultured in vitro. This receptor was taken from a human donor who had recovered from COVID-19. Here the CDR3 is given as CASQARGGMGQRQFF. The nucleotides read TGTGCCAGCCAAGCTAGGGGAGGGATGGGGCAACGGCAGTTCTTC.